The rows below give T cell receptor beta chains drawn from one sample of a study of CD4+ T cells in melanoma. Profiled with immunoSEQ multiplex PCR; TCRdb holds only in-frame clones, not every one. The sample carries approximately 9,900 clones, more than 65% recorded once. Sequenced: peripheral blood. These receptors came from a human donor with melanoma. Each CDR3 is given with its conserved first and last residue. Fields, in order: V gene, CDR3 protein.

v_gene: TRBV29-1
CDR3aa: CSVWGTSGGSEQYF

v_gene: TRBV19
CDR3aa: CASIKGVAKNIQYF

v_gene: TRBV6-1
CDR3aa: CASRTGQDSPLHF

v_gene: TRBV28
CDR3aa: CASSYRGLREQYF

v_gene: TRBV4-2
CDR3aa: CASSQASPNYGYTF

v_gene: TRBV6-1
CDR3aa: CASRQRGGDYGYTF

v_gene: TRBV18
CDR3aa: CASSPWTGRNTEAFF

v_gene: TRBV13
CDR3aa: CASSLGTSSSYEQYF

v_gene: TRBV25-1
CDR3aa: CASLKGGYNEQFF

v_gene: TRBV2
CDR3aa: CASRGTAAFGAEAFF

v_gene: TRBV5-5
CDR3aa: CASSSLGRQATIEQYF

v_gene: TRBV25-1
CDR3aa: CASRDTGGIHEQFF

v_gene: TRBV2
CDR3aa: CASREAPGRSVYGYTF

v_gene: TRBV6-6
CDR3aa: CASSYGVFYEQYF

v_gene: TRBV14
CDR3aa: CASSQAYEQYF

v_gene: TRBV7-2
CDR3aa: CASSSKEGGEQYF

v_gene: TRBV5-6
CDR3aa: CASSLEASHEQFF

v_gene: TRBV7-3
CDR3aa: CASSLAPGNYGYTF

v_gene: TRBV7-3
CDR3aa: CASSSDAKTGELFF

v_gene: TRBV27
CDR3aa: CASSLWANTEAFF

v_gene: TRBV4-3
CDR3aa: CASSQGYNEQFF

v_gene: TRBV5-6
CDR3aa: CASSLDLGPGGNTIYF

v_gene: TRBV19
CDR3aa: CASSPGPLNEPQHF

v_gene: TRBV6-6
CDR3aa: CASSYSMNTEAFF

v_gene: TRBV15
CDR3aa: CATGRSGSGNQPQHF

v_gene: TRBV7-2
CDR3aa: CASSSQDSPLHF

v_gene: TRBV6-6
CDR3aa: CATLKNTEAFF

v_gene: TRBV2
CDR3aa: CASSDLRSSGGKLFF

v_gene: TRBV7-2
CDR3aa: CASSPGVSVGNTIYF

v_gene: TRBV19
CDR3aa: CASSLGLARRTDTQYF

v_gene: TRBV7-1
CDR3aa: CASSLDTNTEAFF

v_gene: TRBV7-1
CDR3aa: CASSKGTGGYNYGYTF

v_gene: TRBV19
CDR3aa: CASGFRGPYNEQFF

v_gene: TRBV5-4
CDR3aa: CASSSLSGTTNTGELFF

v_gene: TRBV4-1
CDR3aa: CASSDRQGVTDTQYF

v_gene: TRBV30
CDR3aa: CASKPRGNTGELFF

v_gene: TRBV5-1
CDR3aa: CASSLDSRGYYEQYF

v_gene: TRBV29-1
CDR3aa: CSVVVRAAYGYTF

v_gene: TRBV5-4
CDR3aa: CASSSRVSGYETQYF

v_gene: TRBV30
CDR3aa: CAWSAGDRGYEQYF

v_gene: TRBV6-5
CDR3aa: CASRRTGNTGELFF

v_gene: TRBV9
CDR3aa: CASSVGPRETQPQHF